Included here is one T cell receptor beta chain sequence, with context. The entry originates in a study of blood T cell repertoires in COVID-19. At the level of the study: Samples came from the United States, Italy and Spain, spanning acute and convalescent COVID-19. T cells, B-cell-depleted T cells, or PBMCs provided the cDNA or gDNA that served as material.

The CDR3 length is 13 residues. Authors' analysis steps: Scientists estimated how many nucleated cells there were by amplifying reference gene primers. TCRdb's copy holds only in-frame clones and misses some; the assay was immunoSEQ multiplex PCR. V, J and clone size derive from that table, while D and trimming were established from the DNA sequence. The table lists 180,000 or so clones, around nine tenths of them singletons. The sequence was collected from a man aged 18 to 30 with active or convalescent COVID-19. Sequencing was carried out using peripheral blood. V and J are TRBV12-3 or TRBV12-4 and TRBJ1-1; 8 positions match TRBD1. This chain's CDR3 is CAEMTGDGTEAFF. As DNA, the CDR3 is TGTGCAGAGATGACAGGGGATGGCACTGAAGCTTTCTTT.